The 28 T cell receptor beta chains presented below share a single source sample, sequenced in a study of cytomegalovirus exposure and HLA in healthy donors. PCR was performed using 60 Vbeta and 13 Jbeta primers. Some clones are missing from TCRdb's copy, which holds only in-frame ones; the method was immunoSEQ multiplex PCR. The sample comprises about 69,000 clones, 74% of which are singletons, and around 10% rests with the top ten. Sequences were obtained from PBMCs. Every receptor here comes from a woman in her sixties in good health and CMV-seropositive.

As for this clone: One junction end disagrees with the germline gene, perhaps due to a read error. CDR3: CASSPRSFNSPLHF. The CDR3 coding sequence is TGTGCCAGCAGTCCCAGATCCTTTAATTCACCCCTCCACTTT. This chain uses TRBV27 with TRBJ1-6, with D uncertain. Germline V lookup: CDR1 MNHEY, CDR2 SMNVEV (reference sequence). The CDR3 is 14 amino acids.

The DNA for the CDR3 is TGTGCCAGCAGCTTAGGGGGACTAGCGCATGATGAGCAGTTCTTC. Protein: CASSLGGLAHDEQFF. This chain uses TRBV7-2 with TRBJ2-1; 10 bases agree with TRBD2. In germline, CDR1 is SGHTA, CDR2 FQGNSA. With V trimmed by 1 base and J by 8 bases, 5 bases remained unmatched. The CDR3 length is 15 residues.

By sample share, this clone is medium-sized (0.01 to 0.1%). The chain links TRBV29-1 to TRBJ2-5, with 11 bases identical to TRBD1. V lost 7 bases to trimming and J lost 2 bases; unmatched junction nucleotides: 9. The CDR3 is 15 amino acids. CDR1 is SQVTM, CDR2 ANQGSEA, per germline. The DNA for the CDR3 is TGCAGCGGGCGGGGACAGGGGGTCTTACAAGAGACCCAGTACTTC. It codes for CSGRGQGVLQETQYF.

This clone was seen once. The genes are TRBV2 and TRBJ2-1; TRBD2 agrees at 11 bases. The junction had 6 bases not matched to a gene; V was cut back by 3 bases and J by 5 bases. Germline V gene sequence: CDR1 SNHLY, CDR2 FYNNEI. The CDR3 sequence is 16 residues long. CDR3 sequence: CASSDISSGGDNEQFF. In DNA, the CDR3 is TGTGCCAGCAGTGATATAAGTAGCGGGGGGGACAATGAGCAGTTCTTC.

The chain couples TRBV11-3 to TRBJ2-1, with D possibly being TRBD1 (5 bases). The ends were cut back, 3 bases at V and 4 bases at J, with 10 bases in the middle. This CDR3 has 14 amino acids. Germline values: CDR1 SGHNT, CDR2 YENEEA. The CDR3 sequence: CASSLGQDYNEQFF. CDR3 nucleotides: TGTGCCAGCAGCTTGGGGCAGGATTACAATGAGCAGTTCTTC.

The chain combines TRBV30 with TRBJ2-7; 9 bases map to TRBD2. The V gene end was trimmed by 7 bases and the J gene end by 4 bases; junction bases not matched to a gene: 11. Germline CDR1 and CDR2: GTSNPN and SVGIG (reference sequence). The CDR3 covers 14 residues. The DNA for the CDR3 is TGTGCCTCCTGGGCCGGGACTAGCTCGTACGAGCAGTACTTC. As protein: CASWAGTSSYEQYF. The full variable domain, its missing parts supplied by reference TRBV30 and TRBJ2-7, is SQTIHQWPATLVQPVGSPLSLECTVEGTSNPNLYWYRQAAGRGLQLLFYSVGIGQISSEVPQNLSASRPQDRQFILSSKKLLLSDSGFYLCASWAGTSSYEQYFGPGTRLTVT.

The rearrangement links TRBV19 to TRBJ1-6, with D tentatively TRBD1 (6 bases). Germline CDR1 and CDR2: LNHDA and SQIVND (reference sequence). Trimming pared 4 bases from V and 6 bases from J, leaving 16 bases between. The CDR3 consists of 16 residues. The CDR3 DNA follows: TGTGCCAGTAGTACGCTCAGGGGTAGAAGTAATTCACCCCTCCACTTT. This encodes CASSTLRGRSNSPLHF.

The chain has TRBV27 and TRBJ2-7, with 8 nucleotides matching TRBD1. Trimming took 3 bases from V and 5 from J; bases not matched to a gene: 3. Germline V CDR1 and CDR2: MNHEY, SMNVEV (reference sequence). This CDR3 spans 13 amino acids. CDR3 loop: CASSFRQGNEQYF. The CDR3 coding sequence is TGTGCCAGCAGTTTCCGACAGGGGAACGAGCAGTACTTC.

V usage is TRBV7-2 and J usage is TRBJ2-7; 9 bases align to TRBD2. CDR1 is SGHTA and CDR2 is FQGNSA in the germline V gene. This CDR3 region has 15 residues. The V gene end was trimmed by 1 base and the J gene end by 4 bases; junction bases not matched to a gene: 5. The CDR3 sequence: CASSLELAGRYEQYF. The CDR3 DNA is TGTGCCAGCAGCTTAGAGCTAGCGGGACGATACGAGCAGTACTTC.

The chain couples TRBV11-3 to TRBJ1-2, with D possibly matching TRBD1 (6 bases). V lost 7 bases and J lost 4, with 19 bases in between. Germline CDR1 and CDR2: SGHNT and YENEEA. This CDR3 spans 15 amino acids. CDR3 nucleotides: TGTGCCAGCACCCCCAGGGGAGGGGACTCCTATGGCTACACCTTC. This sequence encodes CASTPRGGDSYGYTF.

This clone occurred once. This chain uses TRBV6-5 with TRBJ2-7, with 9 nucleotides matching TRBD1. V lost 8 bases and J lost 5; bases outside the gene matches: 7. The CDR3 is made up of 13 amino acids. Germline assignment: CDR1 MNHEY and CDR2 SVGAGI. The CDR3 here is CASRRTGAHEQYV. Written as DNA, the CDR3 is TGTGCCAGCCGCCGGACAGGGGCGCACGAGCAGTACGTC.

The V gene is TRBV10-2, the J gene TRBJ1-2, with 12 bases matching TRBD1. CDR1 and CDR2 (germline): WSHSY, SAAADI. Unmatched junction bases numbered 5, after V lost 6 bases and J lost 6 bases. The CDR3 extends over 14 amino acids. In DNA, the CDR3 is TGCGCCAGCAGGGGGGACAGGGGGCAAGATGGCTACACCTTC. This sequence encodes CASRGDRGQDGYTF.

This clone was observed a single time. The CDR3 reads CASSSTSGGTRQFF. The CDR3 coding sequence is TGTGCCAGCAGTTCAACTAGCGGGGGTACCAGGCAGTTCTTC. This chain connects TRBV27 to TRBJ2-1; TRBD2 aligns across 11 bases. CDR1 is MNHEY, CDR2 SMNVEV, per germline (reference sequence). V was clipped by 4 bases and J by 12 bases; unmatched bases: 8. The CDR3 extends over 14 amino acids.

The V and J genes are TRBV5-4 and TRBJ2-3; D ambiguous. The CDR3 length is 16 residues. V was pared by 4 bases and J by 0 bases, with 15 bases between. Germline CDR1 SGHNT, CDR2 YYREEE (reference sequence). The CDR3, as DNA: TGTGCCAGCAGCCCACGACTGCAGACTAGCACAGATACGCAGTATTTT. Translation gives CASSPRLQTSTDTQYF.

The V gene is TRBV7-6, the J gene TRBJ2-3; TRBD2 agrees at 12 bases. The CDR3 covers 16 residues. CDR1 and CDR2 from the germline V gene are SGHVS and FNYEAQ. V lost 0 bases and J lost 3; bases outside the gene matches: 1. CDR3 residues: CASSLATSGGTDTQYF. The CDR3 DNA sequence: TGTGCCAGCAGCTTAGCGACTAGCGGGGGAACAGATACGCAGTATTTT.

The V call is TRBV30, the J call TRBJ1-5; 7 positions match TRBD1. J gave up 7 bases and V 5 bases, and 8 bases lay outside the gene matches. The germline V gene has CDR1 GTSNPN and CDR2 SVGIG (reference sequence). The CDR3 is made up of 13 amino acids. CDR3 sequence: CAWDSGGGQPQHF. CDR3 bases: TGTGCCTGGGACTCAGGGGGTGGGCAGCCCCAGCATTTT.

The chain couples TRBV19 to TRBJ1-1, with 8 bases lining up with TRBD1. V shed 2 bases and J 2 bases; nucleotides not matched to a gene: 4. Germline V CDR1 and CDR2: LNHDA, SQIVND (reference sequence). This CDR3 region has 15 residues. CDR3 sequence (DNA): TGTGCCAGTAGTATAAGGACAGGGATCAACACTGAAGCTTTCTTT. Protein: CASSIRTGINTEAFF.

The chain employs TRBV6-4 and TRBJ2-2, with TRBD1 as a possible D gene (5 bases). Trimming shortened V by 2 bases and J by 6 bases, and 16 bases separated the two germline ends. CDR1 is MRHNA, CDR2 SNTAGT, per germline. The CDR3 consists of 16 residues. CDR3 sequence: CASSDTPRRQSGELFF. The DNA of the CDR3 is TGTGCCAGCAGTGACACCCCCCGTAGACAGTCCGGGGAGCTGTTTTTT.

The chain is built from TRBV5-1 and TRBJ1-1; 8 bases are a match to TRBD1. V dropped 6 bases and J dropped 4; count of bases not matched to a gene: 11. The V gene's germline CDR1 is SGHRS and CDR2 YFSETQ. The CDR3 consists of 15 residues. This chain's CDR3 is CASKPGGGEGTEAFF. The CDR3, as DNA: TGCGCCAGCAAACCAGGGGGCGGTGAGGGCACTGAAGCTTTCTTT.

CDR3 sequence reads: CASSLEAGQGGYTF. CDR3 bases: TGTGCCAGCAGCTTGGAAGCAGGGCAGGGTGGCTACACCTTC. The V gene is TRBV5-5, the J gene TRBJ1-2; a possible D gene is TRBD1 (5 bases). Deletions cut 0 bases from V and 7 bases from J, with 13 bases between. Germline values: CDR1 SGHKS, CDR2 YYEKEE (reference sequence). This CDR3 comprises 14 residues. The entire variable domain, with the rest obtained from reference TRBV5-5 and TRBJ1-2, is as follows: DAGVTQSPTHLIKTRGQQVTLRCSPISGHKSVSWYQQVLGQGPQFIFQYYEKEERGRGNFPDRFSARQFPNYSSELNVNALLLGDSALYLCASSLEAGQGGYTFGSGTRLTVV.

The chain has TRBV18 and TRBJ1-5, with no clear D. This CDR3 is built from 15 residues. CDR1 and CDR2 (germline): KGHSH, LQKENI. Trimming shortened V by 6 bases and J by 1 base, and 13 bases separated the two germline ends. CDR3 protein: CASSRYGESNQPQHF. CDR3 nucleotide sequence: TGTGCCAGCTCCAGATACGGGGAGAGCAATCAGCCCCAGCATTTT.

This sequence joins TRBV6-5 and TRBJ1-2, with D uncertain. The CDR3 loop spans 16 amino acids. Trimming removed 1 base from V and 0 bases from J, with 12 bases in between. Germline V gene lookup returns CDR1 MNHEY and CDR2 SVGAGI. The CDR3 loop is CASSYWSSQTNYGYTF. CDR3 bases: TGTGCCAGCAGTTACTGGTCCTCACAGACTAACTATGGCTACACCTTC.

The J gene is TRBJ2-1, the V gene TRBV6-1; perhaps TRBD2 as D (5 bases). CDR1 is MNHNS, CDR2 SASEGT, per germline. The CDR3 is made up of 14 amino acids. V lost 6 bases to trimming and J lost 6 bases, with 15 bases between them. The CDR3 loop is CASRAGPRGNEQFF. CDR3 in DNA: TGTGCCAGCAGGGCAGGACCCCGGGGCAATGAGCAGTTCTTC.

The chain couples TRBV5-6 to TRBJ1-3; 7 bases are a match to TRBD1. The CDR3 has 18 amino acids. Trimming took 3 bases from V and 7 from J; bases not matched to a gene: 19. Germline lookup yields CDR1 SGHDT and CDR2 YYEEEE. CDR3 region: CASSSTFRTGEIENTIYF. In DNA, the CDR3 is TGTGCCAGCAGCTCCACTTTTCGGACAGGAGAGATAGAGAACACCATATATTTT. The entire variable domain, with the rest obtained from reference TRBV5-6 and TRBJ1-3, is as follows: DAGVTQSPTHLIKTRGQQVTLRCSPKSGHDTVSWYQQALGQGPQFIFQYYEEEERQRGNFPDRFSGHQFPNYSSELNVNALLLGDSALYLCASSSTFRTGEIENTIYFGEGSWLTVV.

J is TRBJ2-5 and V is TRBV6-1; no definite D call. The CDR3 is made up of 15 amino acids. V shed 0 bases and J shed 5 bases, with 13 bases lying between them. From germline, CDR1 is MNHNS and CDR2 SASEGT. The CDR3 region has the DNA TGTGCCAGCAGTGAAGCTCTACCGGGTGGGGAGACCCAGTACTTC. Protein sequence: CASSEALPGGETQYF.

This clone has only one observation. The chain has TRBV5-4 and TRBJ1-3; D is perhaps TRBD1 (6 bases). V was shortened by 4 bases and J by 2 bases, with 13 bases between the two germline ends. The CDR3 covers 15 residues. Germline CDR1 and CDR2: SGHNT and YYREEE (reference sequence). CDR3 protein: CASSEGGATGNTIYF. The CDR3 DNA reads TGTGCCAGCAGCGAGGGGGGGGCAACTGGAAACACCATATATTTT.

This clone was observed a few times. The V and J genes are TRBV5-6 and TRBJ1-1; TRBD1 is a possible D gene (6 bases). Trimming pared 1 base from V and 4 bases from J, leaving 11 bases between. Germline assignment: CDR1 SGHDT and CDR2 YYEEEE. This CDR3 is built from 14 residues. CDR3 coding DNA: TGTGCCAGCAGCTTGTCAGGGGCGGCCACTGAAGCTTTCTTT. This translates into CASSLSGAATEAFF.

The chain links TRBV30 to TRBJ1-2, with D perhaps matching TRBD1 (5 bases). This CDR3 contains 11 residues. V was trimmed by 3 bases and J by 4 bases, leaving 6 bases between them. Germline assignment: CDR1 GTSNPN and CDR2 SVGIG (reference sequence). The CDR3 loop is CAWRQGYGYTF. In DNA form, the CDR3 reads TGTGCCTGGAGGCAGGGCTATGGCTACACCTTC.